This entry describes one T cell receptor beta chain. What it binds is not known. The entry originates in a study of somatic mutations in cytotoxic T cells in rheumatoid arthritis. Across the whole study: Patient blood, which was peripheral blood collected as 30 ml EDTA, was drawn right after diagnosis and before any treatment started. Study outcomes and limitations: Significant differences in CD8+ T-cell clonality were not found between rheumatoid arthritis patients and healthy controls (age-matched). Nobody adjusted the slight TRBV07 underrepresentation in rheumatoid arthritis patients for multiple comparisons. For rheumatoid arthritis patients, CD8+ clonality increased with age, whereas it did not in healthy controls.

Produced via immunoSEQ multiplex PCR; TCRdb's table is partial and in-frame only. The sample has approximately 16,000 clones, about four fifths seen once; the top ten hold 17%. V shed 3 bases and J shed 7 bases, with 18 bases lying between them. This CDR3 spans 15 amino acids. Per germline, CDR1 MGHRA and CDR2 YSYEKL. The source is an adult with rheumatoid arthritis. Sequenced: CD8+ T cells sorted from blood. V and J are TRBV4-1 and TRBJ1-1; TRBD1 is a possible D gene (6 bases). For the CDR3, the DNA is TGCGCCAGCAGCCAGGCCACAGGGTCAGTAGGTGAAGCTTTCTTT. Translating it yields CASSQATGSVGEAFF.